This T cell receptor beta chain was identified in a study of T cell responses to AZD1222 COVID-19 vaccine. Across the whole study: The study pooled second doses at about 4 or about 12 weeks. Study-level points and caveats: The study identified only five to seven AZD1222 recipients as seropositive at baseline. Distributed over spike, vaccine-associated CD4 TCRs predominated at 160-218 and 743-854.

Using immunoSEQ multiplex PCR, the repertoire was profiled, and TCRdb retains in-frame clones only, with some absent. The repertoire holds 90,000 to 120,000 clones, with about 83% as singletons. As regards this clone: What it binds is unknown.

Trimming took 1 base from V and 3 from J, leaving 14 bases between them. In germline, CDR1 is SGHTA, CDR2 FQGNSA. This CDR3 is built from 16 residues. The chain uses TRBV7-2 and TRBJ2-3; tentative D call: TRBD1 (6 bases). The sequencing used peripheral blood, collected on day 0 of AZD1222 vaccination. The sequence was collected from an adult in good health. This CDR3 is CASSLVGDMGTDTQYF. The DNA for the CDR3 is TGTGCCAGCAGCTTAGTCGGGGACATGGGAACAGATACGCAGTATTTT. The full variable domain, rest sourced from reference TRBV7-2 and TRBJ2-3, is GAGVSQSPSNKVTEKGKDVELRCDPISGHTALYWYRQSLGQGLEFLIYFQGNSAPDKSGLPSDRFSAERTGGSVSTLTIQRTQQEDSAVYLCASSLVGDMGTDTQYFGPGTRLTVL.